The 5 T cell receptor beta chains reported below all come from one sample, sequenced in a study of T cell changes during pregnancy in multiple sclerosis (dated by TCRdb to the late 2010s). Libraries were constructed by the immunoSEQ multiplex PCR assay. Drawn from immuneACCESS, this table holds only the in-frame rearrangements with V and J called that TCRdb kept. Clones are partly lost; checked studies trace under half to an unresolved V gene and leave the rest unexplained. The sample table lists roughly 22,000 clones, approximately 93% of them with a count of one. Approximately 0.68% of the sample is held by the ten biggest clonotypes. Sequenced here: CD4+ T cells from peripheral blood mononuclear cells, sampled after pregnancy. These receptors came from a female donor in good health, enrolled as a control in a pregnancy study.

V gene TRBV10-1 combines with J gene TRBJ1-1, with 8 positions matching TRBD1. The CDR3 runs 14 residues. Germline V lookup: CDR1 WNHNN, CDR2 SYGVQD (reference sequence). Trimming at V came to 5 bases and at J to 5 bases, leaving 7 bases not matched to a gene. CDR3 sequence: CASSPDRERTEAFF. The CDR3 coding sequence is TGCGCCAGCAGTCCGGACAGGGAGCGAACTGAAGCTTTCTTT.

This rearrangement joins TRBV6-5 to TRBJ1-3, with TRBD1 matching 8 bases. The germline V gene has CDR1 MNHEY and CDR2 SVGAGI. Trimming at V came to 6 bases and at J to 2 bases, leaving 3 bases not matched to a gene. The CDR3 totals 14 residues. In nucleotides, the CDR3 is TGTGCCAGCAGGCCGGGACAGGCTGGAAACACCATATATTTT. It is translated as CASRPGQAGNTIYF.

The rearrangement joins TRBV28 to TRBJ2-7; 9 bases align to TRBD1. This CDR3 region has 15 residues. V lost 3 bases to trimming and J lost 1 base; unmatched junction nucleotides: 4. Germline lookup yields CDR1 MDHEN and CDR2 SYDVKM. This CDR3 is CASSFRDRDSYEQYF. The CDR3 DNA sequence: TGTGCCAGCAGTTTTAGGGACAGGGATTCCTACGAGCAGTACTTC. The full variable domain, rest sourced from reference TRBV28 and TRBJ2-7, is DVKVTQSSRYLVKRTGEKVFLECVQDMDHENMFWYRQDPGLGLRLIYFSYDVKMKEKGDIPEGYSVSREKKERFSLILESASTNQTSMYLCASSFRDRDSYEQYFGPGTRLTVT.

V gene TRBV21-1 combines with J gene TRBJ1-2; the D call of TRBD1 is as the table states it, not checked on the DNA. TRBV21-1 is a recognized pseudogene. CDR3 length equals 16 residues. CDR3 in DNA: TGTGCCAGCAGCAAAGCGGCGGCAGGGGGCGACTATGGCTACACCTTC. Translation gives CASSKAAAGGDYGYTF.

The chain has TRBV7-8 and TRBJ2-5, with D perhaps TRBD1 (6 bases). The V end lost 1 base, the J end lost 7 bases, and 16 bases lay between the germline ends. In germline, CDR1 is SGHVS, CDR2 FQNEAQ. There are 15 residues in the CDR3. The CDR3 DNA is TGTGCCAGCAGCTTAGACTCCAGGGGTTTAGGGACCCAGTACTTC. This translates into CASSLDSRGLGTQYF.